This entry concerns a single TCR beta chain. This CDR3 contains 15 residues. Trimming cost V 0 bases and J 4 bases; bases outside gene matches: 3. Germline values: CDR1 SGHDT, CDR2 YYEEEE. The sample belongs to a study of OX40 agonist ivuxolimab in advanced cancers. About the research overall: Dose-escalation cases comprised hepatocellular carcinoma, melanoma, renal cell or head and neck cancer. Prior therapy, whether anti-PD-1, anti-PD-L1 or anti-CTLA-4, was allowed, and under 50% had some.

The repertoire was sequenced with immunoSEQ multiplex PCR; TCRdb's copy has only in-frame clones and lacks some. Of roughly 80,000 clones in the sample, around nine tenths were seen once. The chain is built from TRBV5-6 and TRBJ2-7; 11 bases map to TRBD1. The material sequenced was CD4+ or CD8+ T cells sorted from blood, taken in a trial of the OX40 agonist ivuxolimab. The receptor comes from an adult with an advanced solid tumor such as melanoma, head and neck, liver or kidney cancer. CDR3: CASSLGDRGNYEQYF. As DNA, the CDR3 is TGTGCCAGCAGCTTGGGGGACAGGGGGAATTACGAGCAGTACTTC. The full variable domain, in which reference TRBV5-6 and TRBJ2-7 provide the parts outside the CDR3, is DAGVTQSPTHLIKTRGQQVTLRCSPKSGHDTVSWYQQALGQGPQFIFQYYEEEERQRGNFPDRFSGHQFPNYSSELNVNALLLGDSALYLCASSLGDRGNYEQYFGPGTRLTVT.